The 27 T cell receptor beta chains given below trace back to one sample, sequenced in a study of cytomegalovirus exposure and HLA in healthy donors. The PCR made use of 60 Vbeta and 13 Jbeta primers. The protocol was immunoSEQ multiplex PCR, while the TCRdb copy is restricted to in-frame clones and leaves out a portion. In the table there are 200,000 or so clones, around four fifths of which are singletons. The source material was PBMCs. The receptor set was obtained from a woman between 18 and 29 years old in good health and CMV-seronegative.

This clone was counted a few times. CDR3: CASSSLRNTEAFF. In DNA, the CDR3 is TGTGCCAGCAGTTCTCTGCGGAACACTGAAGCTTTCTTT. The chain is built from TRBV6-5 and TRBJ1-1; D uncertain. V was shortened by 4 bases and J by 1 base, with 7 bases between the two germline ends. The CDR3 has 13 residues. Germline values: CDR1 MNHEY, CDR2 SVGAGI.

This chain connects TRBV10-3 to TRBJ2-1, with TRBD2 matching 7 bases. The V and J ends lost 11 bases and 8 bases, in that order; junction bases with no gene match: 15. CDR3 length equals 14 residues. Germline values: CDR1 ENHRY, CDR2 SYGVKD. CDR3 nucleotides: TGTGCCGCCTCGTTCCAGGGAGGGGCAGATGAGCAGTTCTTC. Protein sequence: CAASFQGGADEQFF.

The chain links TRBV7-3 to TRBJ2-3; TRBD2 matches 7 bases. Germline V gene lookup returns CDR1 SGHTA and CDR2 FQGTGA. The V segment lost 5 bases and the J segment 1 base; nucleotides outside the gene matches: 15. There are 18 residues in the CDR3. Written as DNA, the CDR3 is TGTGCCAGCAGCCGCGCGCTGGGCGGGAGTTGGGGCACAGATACGCAGTATTTT. Translating it yields CASSRALGGSWGTDTQYF.

The chain uses TRBV6-5 and TRBJ1-4, with D hard to call. CDR1 MNHEY and CDR2 SVGAGI come from the germline V gene. The CDR3 is 12 residues long. Trimming shortened V by 3 bases and J by 5 bases, and 4 bases separated the two germline ends. DNA of the CDR3: TGTGCCAGCAGTTATCGGAATGAAAAACTGTTTTTT. Amino acids: CASSYRNEKLFF.

The chain uses TRBV4-1 and TRBJ2-5; 9 nucleotides match TRBD2. The CDR3 covers 16 residues. After removal of 1 base from V and 2 bases from J, the junction contained 5 bases not matched to a gene. Looked up from germline, CDR1 is MGHRA and CDR2 is YSYEKL. Written as DNA, the CDR3 is TGCGCCAGCAGCCAAGGGTCTAGCGGGGAACAAGAGACCCAGTACTTC. Residues: CASSQGSSGEQETQYF.

This clone was seen a handful of times. The CDR3 region is CASRAGTPPWPQHF. The CDR3 DNA reads as TGTGCCAGCAGGGCTGGGACTCCTCCGTGGCCCCAGCATTTT. The V call is TRBV6-5, the J call TRBJ1-5, with a tentative D call TRBD1 (5 bases). CDR3 length: 14 amino acids. V was pared by 6 bases and J by 9 bases, with 18 bases between. Germline CDR1 and CDR2: MNHEY and SVGAGI.

J is TRBJ1-1 and V is TRBV18, with a weak D call TRBD1 (5 bases). This CDR3 is built from 15 residues. Trimming left V 1 base short and J 4 bases short, with 13 bases between. The V gene's germline CDR1 is KGHSH and CDR2 LQKENI. In DNA, the CDR3 is TGTGCCAGCTCACCACTTGCAGGGCCGGGCACTGAAGCTTTCTTT. This encodes CASSPLAGPGTEAFF.

This clone appeared a few times. The rearrangement links TRBV25-1 to TRBJ2-1; 11 bases match TRBD2. From germline, CDR1 is MGHDK and CDR2 SYGVNS. Unmatched junction bases numbered 3, after V lost 6 bases and J lost 5 bases. This CDR3 is 14 amino acids long. The CDR3 DNA reads as TGTGCCAGCAGGGGACTAGCGGCCGACAATGAGCAGTTCTTC. Residues: CASRGLAADNEQFF.

In this sample, this clone turned up once. This chain uses TRBV6-1 with TRBJ1-3, with D maybe TRBD1 (5 bases). The CDR3 runs 15 residues. Per germline, CDR1 MNHNS and CDR2 SASEGT. The ends were cut back, 3 bases at V and 2 bases at J, with 11 bases in the middle. CDR3 bases: TGTGCCAGCAGTGATCAGCCAGGGACTGGAAACACCATATATTTT. It specifies CASSDQPGTGNTIYF.

The rearrangement links TRBV6-1 to TRBJ2-7; tentative D call: TRBD1 (6 bases). Germline V CDR1 and CDR2: MNHNS, SASEGT. The V end was cut by 3 bases, the J end by 2 bases, with 14 bases between. The CDR3 sequence is 15 residues long. In DNA, the CDR3 is TGTGCCAGCAGTGACGTGGGGGCCCCGACCTACGAGCAGTACTTC. Translation: CASSDVGAPTYEQYF.

The gene calls are TRBV4-2 and TRBJ2-1; D is ambiguous. Germline V gene sequence: CDR1 LGHNA, CDR2 YNFKEQ. CDR3 length: 15 amino acids. V was shortened by 0 bases and J by 2 bases, with 8 bases between the two germline ends. CDR3 DNA sequence: TGTGCCAGCAGCCAAGAGGTAGCAACCTACAATGAGCAGTTCTTC. It yields the protein CASSQEVATYNEQFF.

The gene calls are TRBV9 and TRBJ2-1, with 9 bases aligning to TRBD2. The length of the CDR3 is 15 residues. Germline CDR1 SGDLS, CDR2 YYNGEE. Trimming took 4 bases from V and 10 from J; bases not matched to a gene: 12. CDR3 in DNA: TGTGCCAGCAGCCCCACTCCGGGACTAGCAGAGGAGCAGTTCTTC. It specifies CASSPTPGLAEEQFF.

The gene calls are TRBV5-1 and TRBJ2-3, with 13 bases aligning to TRBD2. Looked up from germline, CDR1 is SGHRS and CDR2 is YFSETQ. The CDR3 has 16 residues. J lost 4 bases, V lost 4 bases, and 6 bases had no gene match. This CDR3 reads CASSPLAGGPADTQYF. CDR3 DNA: TGCGCCAGCAGCCCACTAGCGGGAGGGCCAGCAGATACGCAGTATTTT.

The rearrangement uses TRBV5-1 and TRBJ2-3, with D hard to call. CDR3 length: 12 amino acids. Trimming took off 5 bases at V and 2 bases at J, with 6 bases between the two ends. Germline CDR1 reads SGHRS; CDR2 reads YFSETQ. The CDR3 spells CASREFTDTQYF. The CDR3 coding sequence is TGCGCCAGCAGGGAGTTCACAGATACGCAGTATTTT.

This chain connects TRBV5-4 to TRBJ2-3; tentative D call: TRBD2 (7 bases). With 4 bases removed from V and 4 bases from J, the gap between germline ends came to 16 bases. CDR1 SGHNT and CDR2 YYREEE come from the germline V gene (reference sequence). This CDR3 is 15 amino acids long. The CDR3 here is CASSLGAGVADTQYF. CDR3 DNA: TGTGCCAGCAGCCTGGGGGCGGGGGTTGCAGATACGCAGTATTTT.

Comment on this clone: The sample has other DNA sequences that encode this CDR3 too. CDR3 bases: TGTGCCACCAGCAGAGATCGAGGAGAGACCCAGTACTTC. Protein product: CATSRDRGETQYF. The chain couples TRBV15 to TRBJ2-5, with D unclear. With 0 bases removed from V and 4 bases from J, the gap between germline ends came to 6 bases. Germline CDR1 and CDR2: LNHNV and YYDKDF (reference sequence). The CDR3 consists of 13 residues.

The chain joins TRBV6-6 to TRBJ2-1; 7 positions agree with TRBD2. Losses at the gene ends were 4 bases for V and 4 bases for J; bases not matched to a gene: 1. Germline V lookup: CDR1 MNHNY, CDR2 SVGAGI (reference sequence). The CDR3 spans 13 residues. The CDR3 coding sequence is TGTGCCAGCAGTTTGGGACTATACAATGAGCAGTTCTTC. This encodes CASSLGLYNEQFF.

V gene TRBV27 combines with J gene TRBJ2-2; D possibly corresponds to TRBD2 (5 bases). V was trimmed by 2 bases and J by 3 bases, leaving 16 bases between them. The germline V gene encodes CDR1 MNHEY and CDR2 SMNVEV (reference sequence). The CDR3 length is 17 residues. The CDR3 nucleotides read TGTGCCAGCAGTTTAGGGCGGACCGCGCGGGACACCGGGGAGCTGTTTTTT. Protein product: CASSLGRTARDTGELFF.

The genes are TRBV18 and TRBJ2-3, with D hard to call. This CDR3 is built from 13 residues. Germline V lookup: CDR1 KGHSH, CDR2 LQKENI. The V end was cut by 0 bases, the J end by 2 bases, with 3 bases between. The CDR3, as DNA: TGTGCCAGCTCACCACCCTACACAGATACGCAGTATTTT. Translating gives CASSPPYTDTQYF.

In this sample, this clone turned up a few times. The CDR3, as DNA: TGCAGCGTTGCCCCGGGACAGGGTTCCTACGAGCAGTACTTC. Its protein is CSVAPGQGSYEQYF. The V and J genes are TRBV29-1 and TRBJ2-7; 9 bases are shared with TRBD1. This CDR3 region has 14 residues. V trimming: 4 bases; J trimming: 1 base; junction bases outside the gene matches: 5. Germline V gene sequence: CDR1 SQVTM, CDR2 ANQGSEA.

The rearrangement links TRBV4-2 to TRBJ2-1; TRBD2 matches at 7 bases. V gave up 2 bases and J gave up 1 base; unmatched junction bases: 8. The CDR3 spans 17 residues. Germline assignment: CDR1 LGHNA and CDR2 YNFKEQ. DNA for the CDR3: TGTGCCAGCAGCCAACCTTGGGACGGGGGGTCCTACAATGAGCAGTTCTTC. Translating it yields CASSQPWDGGSYNEQFF.

This sequence joins TRBV19 and TRBJ2-2, with D unclear. The CDR3 contains 15 residues. Germline assignment: CDR1 LNHDA and CDR2 SQIVND (reference sequence). Trimming pared 7 bases from V and 5 bases from J, leaving 17 bases between. The CDR3 is CASTSIVQWTGELFF. CDR3 coding DNA: TGTGCCAGTACTTCGATCGTTCAGTGGACCGGGGAGCTGTTTTTT.

The chain employs TRBV28 and TRBJ2-5; D not resolved. Germline V gene lookup returns CDR1 MDHEN and CDR2 SYDVKM. The V end was cut by 7 bases, the J end by 2 bases, with 14 bases between. The CDR3 extends over 14 amino acids. Here the CDR3 reads CASTTPLDQETQYF. DNA of the CDR3: TGTGCCAGCACCACCCCGTTAGATCAAGAGACCCAGTACTTC.

This clone has a handful of counts. The chain has TRBV28 and TRBJ1-2; 7 nucleotides match TRBD1. Germline CDR1 reads MDHEN; CDR2 reads SYDVKM. CDR3 length: 14 amino acids. The J segment lost 5 bases and the V segment lost 2 bases, leaving 5 bases of the junction unmatched. CDR3 residues: CASSLQGVRYGYTF. CDR3 sequence (DNA): TGTGCCAGCAGTTTACAGGGGGTTCGTTATGGCTACACCTTC.

The genes are TRBV5-4 and TRBJ2-2; D might be TRBD2 (7 bases). Germline CDR1 SGHNT, CDR2 YYREEE (reference sequence). The CDR3 is 16 amino acids. Trimming took 0 bases from V and 3 from J, leaving 12 bases between them. This CDR3 reads CASSLGRGGDTGELFF. CDR3 in DNA: TGTGCCAGCAGCTTGGGCAGGGGAGGGGACACCGGGGAGCTGTTTTTT. Supplemented by reference TRBV5-4 and TRBJ2-2, the full variable domain reads ETGVTQSPTHLIKTRGQQVTLRCSSQSGHNTVSWYQQALGQGPQFIFQYYREEENGRGNFPPRFSGLQFPNYSSELNVNALELDDSALYLCASSLGRGGDTGELFFGEGSRLTVL.

The chain employs TRBV28 and TRBJ1-2; D is uncertain. Germline assignment: CDR1 MDHEN and CDR2 SYDVKM. Trimming stripped 2 bases from V and 4 bases from J, with 11 bases between. The CDR3 is made up of 14 amino acids. Written as DNA, the CDR3 is TGTGCCAGCAGTTTACCGGTGGCGGGCTATGGCTACACCTTC. This codes for CASSLPVAGYGYTF.

V usage is TRBV19 and J usage is TRBJ1-3; 7 nucleotides agree with TRBD1. CDR1 LNHDA and CDR2 SQIVND come from the germline V gene (reference sequence). This CDR3 spans 16 amino acids. After removal of 5 bases from V and 0 bases from J, the junction contained 7 bases not matched to a gene. The CDR3 spells CASSGDRTFSGNTIYF. The CDR3 DNA follows: TGTGCCAGTAGTGGGGACAGAACATTCTCTGGAAACACCATATATTTT.